The 3 T cell receptor beta chains listed next were all sequenced from one sample in a study of blood T cell repertoires in COVID-19. Produced via immunoSEQ multiplex PCR; TCRdb's table is partial and in-frame only. The table has about 330,000 clones, over 75% seen once; the top ten hold just over 7%. Specimen: peripheral blood. These receptors all stem from a human donor in a cohort sampled during active COVID-19.

The chain has TRBV2 and TRBJ1-1; maybe TRBD1 (5 bases). The CDR3 covers 14 residues. V lost 5 bases and J 0 bases, leaving 10 bases between the germline ends. The germline CDR1 and CDR2 sequences are SNHLY and FYNNEI. The CDR3 DNA follows: TGTGCCAGCAGTTCGACAGTACTGAACACTGAAGCTTTCTTT. It encodes CASSSTVLNTEAFF.

The rearrangement links TRBV7-9 to TRBJ1-2; TRBD1 is a possible D gene (6 bases). CDR3 length: 15 amino acids. V was shortened by 3 bases and J by 6 bases, with 17 bases between the two germline ends. In germline, CDR1 is SEHNR, CDR2 FQNEAQ (reference sequence). The CDR3 DNA follows: TGTGCCAGCAGCTTGGGAGGGGTAGAGGGGGATGGCTACACCTTC. Protein product: CASSLGGVEGDGYTF.

The chain carries TRBV4-1 and TRBJ2-3; perhaps TRBD2 as D (7 bases). The CDR3 loop spans 18 amino acids. Trimming removed 0 bases at V and 1 base at J, with 17 bases between. Germline V gene data show CDR1 as MGHRA and CDR2 as YSYEKL. CDR3 sequence (DNA): TGCGCCAGCAGCCAAGAAGGTAGTCGGGGGGCGCGCACAGATACGCAGTATTTT. This gives the protein CASSQEGSRGARTDTQYF.